This T cell receptor (beta chain) was identified in a study of shared clonotypes between healthy human individuals. Sequencing used immunoSEQ multiplex PCR; TCRdb keeps in-frame clones, though not all of them. The sample yields some 2.1 million clones, less than 95% seen once. The CDR3 has 19 residues. Trimming took 7 bases from V and 0 from J; bases not matched to a gene: 12. CDR1 and CDR2 from the germline V gene are SEHNR and FQNEAQ (reference sequence). Terminally differentiated effector memory CD45RA+ cells were left out of the naive CD8 fraction, which was CD45RO-negative and positively selected for CCR7.

The receptor's source is a man aged 18 to 29 in good health. Material for sequencing was naive CD8+ T cells sorted from blood. The chain carries TRBV7-9 and TRBJ2-3; TRBD2 matches at 14 bases. This CDR3 reads CASIQQGLAGVNSTDTQYF. The CDR3 DNA sequence: TGTGCCAGCATCCAGCAGGGACTAGCGGGGGTTAATAGCACAGATACGCAGTATTTT. Full variable domain (remainder filled in from reference TRBV7-9 and TRBJ2-3): DTGVSQNPRHKITKRGQNVTFRCDPISEHNRLYWYRQTLGQGPEFLTYFQNEAQLEKSRLLSDRFSAERPKGSFSTLEIQRTEQGDSAMYLCASIQQGLAGVNSTDTQYFGPGTRLTVL.